A selection of T cell receptor beta chains follows, all from one sample in a study of blood T cell repertoires in COVID-19. The protocol was immunoSEQ multiplex PCR, while the TCRdb copy is restricted to in-frame clones and leaves out a portion. The sample comprises roughly 330,000 clones, about four fifths of which are singletons, and approximately 1.1% rests with the top ten. Material for sequencing was peripheral blood. These receptors were obtained from a woman between 45 and 65 years old with acute or convalescent COVID-19. CDR3s include the opening cysteine and the closing phenylalanine or tryptophan. D genes are given only for firm matches. The size entry is marked missing in some rows and otherwise reads once, few, many or a size class.

cdr3_nt cdr3_aa j_call d_call clone_size v_call
TGTGCCAGCAGCCCACGGGAGGCGAACACTGAAGCTTTCTTT CASSPREANTEAFF TRBJ1-1 . . TRBV11-1
TGTGCCAGCAGTTTCCGGCCAGGGGGCTTGGAGACCCAGTACTTC CASSFRPGGLETQYF TRBJ2-5 TRBD1 . TRBV27
TGTGCCAGCAGCGAAACTAGCGGGAGCTCCTACGAGCAGTACTTC CASSETSGSSYEQYF TRBJ2-7 TRBD2 once TRBV5-5
TGTGCCAGCAGTGACCTACTAGCGGGAGGGCGCGATGAGCAGTTCTTC CASSDLLAGGRDEQFF TRBJ2-1 TRBD2 . TRBV6-1
TGTGCCAGCAGCCTAAATACAGGGGGAAGAGGCTACACCTTC CASSLNTGGRGYTF TRBJ1-2 TRBD1 . TRBV3-1/TRBV3-2
TGTGCCAGCAGCTTAAGGGGCGGGGGCAGCGGGGAGCTGTTTTTT CASSLRGGGSGELFF TRBJ2-2 . . TRBV7-3
TGTGCCAGCAGCCCCCTCTTCCCAGTGAACACTGAAGCTTTCTTT CASSPLFPVNTEAFF TRBJ1-1 . . TRBV11-2
TGTGCCAGTAGTAAGGGGACAGGGCGGGGGAACACTGAAGCTTTCTTT CASSKGTGRGNTEAFF TRBJ1-1 TRBD1 . TRBV19
TGTGCCAGCAGTTACTCGAGGGCGCACTATGGCTACACCTTC CASSYSRAHYGYTF TRBJ1-2 . . TRBV6-2/TRBV6-3
TGCGCCAGCAGCCACGTGACTTACTATGGCTACACCTTC CASSHVTYYGYTF TRBJ1-2 . few TRBV4-3
TGTGCCATCAGTGAGAGACAGACGAACACTGAAGCTTTCTTT CAISERQTNTEAFF TRBJ1-1 . few TRBV10-3
TGTGCCAGCAGTTACGTGACAGGGGGCCGTACCGGGGAGCTGTTTTTT CASSYVTGGRTGELFF TRBJ2-2 TRBD1 few TRBV6-5
TGCGCCAGCAGCTTGGGGGCCGAGGGTGAGCAGTTCTTC CASSLGAEGEQFF TRBJ2-1 . . TRBV5-1
TGCAGTGCTAGTTTGGGGGCGAATGAAAAACTGTTTTTT CSASLGANEKLFF TRBJ1-4 . . TRBV20-1
TGTGCCATCAGTGATGGACAGGGTTTAAATCAGCCCCAGCATTTT CAISDGQGLNQPQHF TRBJ1-5 TRBD1 . TRBV10-3
TGTGCCAGCAGCTTGGCAGGGGTCAACTATGGCTACACCTTC CASSLAGVNYGYTF TRBJ1-2 . . TRBV7-9
TGTGCCCAAGCAAAGCTGAGGGACAGGATTAATGAAAAACTGTTTTTT CAQAKLRDRINEKLFF TRBJ1-4 . few TRBV21-1
TGTGCCAGCAGCGTAGGTGGGACAGGGGGAACTGAAGCTTTCTTT CASSVGGTGGTEAFF TRBJ1-1 TRBD1 . TRBV9
TGTGCCAGCAGCCCCTTAGCAGGGCCCGGTCAGCCCCAGCATTTT CASSPLAGPGQPQHF TRBJ1-5 . . TRBV5-5
TGTGCCAGCGAAGGGGGCAGCACAGATACGCAGTATTTT CASEGGSTDTQYF TRBJ2-3 TRBD1 . TRBV6-5
TGTGCTAGTGGTTTGGTACTTGGCAGGGGTCGTATAAGCTACACCTTC CASGLVLGRGRISYTF TRBJ1-2 . once TRBV12-5
TGTGCCAGCTCGCCGGAACAGGGAATCCGGTACAATGAGCAGTTCTTC CASSPEQGIRYNEQFF TRBJ2-1 . . TRBV18
TGTGCCAGCAGTTACGGGGCTAGCGGCTACGAGCAGTACTTC CASSYGASGYEQYF TRBJ2-7 TRBD2 . TRBV6-2/TRBV6-3
TGTGCCAGCACGGGGGGCTTCCCTGAAAAACTGTTTTTT CASTGGFPEKLFF TRBJ1-4 . . TRBV28
TGTGCCAGCAGTTTCAGGGTGAGGAGGGATTCACCCCTCCACTTT CASSFRVRRDSPLHF TRBJ1-6 . . TRBV27
TGTGCTAGTGGCAGGACTAGCGTAGATACGCAGTATTTT CASGRTSVDTQYF TRBJ2-3 TRBD2 . TRBV12-5
TGTGCCAGCAGCCCCCCCGGGACACTCTCTGGAAACACCATATATTTT CASSPPGTLSGNTIYF TRBJ1-3 . . TRBV5-6
TGCGCCAGCAGCTTCAGACAGGGGGCATCAGAGGAGCAGTACTTC CASSFRQGASEEQYF TRBJ2-7 TRBD1 . TRBV5-1
TGTGCCAGCAGTCCCCCCGGTGGCGGACAGGGAAAGAGTGGTGGCTACACCTTC CASSPPGGGQGKSGGYTF TRBJ1-2 TRBD1 . TRBV28
TGTGCCAGCAGCTTAGCGCGGACAGGGGCAAAATATGAGCAGTTCTTC CASSLARTGAKYEQFF TRBJ2-1 TRBD1 . TRBV7-9
TGTGCCAGCAGCTTCGGGACAGATACGCAGTATTTT CASSFGTDTQYF TRBJ2-3 . . TRBV5-5
TGTGCCAGCAGTTACAGGGGGCAGAACTATGGCTACACCTTC CASSYRGQNYGYTF TRBJ1-2 TRBD1 few TRBV2
TGTGCCAGCCTACAGGGCAAGAGGGCTGAAGCTTTCTTT CASLQGKRAEAFF TRBJ1-1 . . TRBV13
TGTGCCAGCAGCTTAGGGTCTCTAAGAGGTGAAAAACTGTTTTTT CASSLGSLRGEKLFF TRBJ1-4 . . TRBV11-2
TGTGCCAGCCTTCCGGACTTTTTCCAAGAGACCCAGTACTTC CASLPDFFQETQYF TRBJ2-5 . . TRBV2
TGTGCCACCGGACAGACCTACACAGATACGCAGTATTTT CATGQTYTDTQYF TRBJ2-3 . . TRBV6-5
TGTGCCAGCTCACCTACAGGGGGCTCTCCCACAGATACGCAGTATTTT CASSPTGGSPTDTQYF TRBJ2-3 TRBD1 . TRBV18
TGTGCCAGCAGTACGACGGGACAGATTCAGTACTTC CASSTTGQIQYF TRBJ2-4 TRBD1 . TRBV6-5
TGTGCTAGTGGCGGGGGACCGGGGGCTGGAAACACCATATATTTT CASGGGPGAGNTIYF TRBJ1-3 . . TRBV12-5
TGTGCCAGCAGCTTGTCAGGGGCTTTTGAGACCCAGTACTTC CASSLSGAFETQYF TRBJ2-5 . . TRBV7-7
TGCGCCAGCAGCTTGGGGGGCAGGGATGCGGATACGCAGTATTTT CASSLGGRDADTQYF TRBJ2-3 . . TRBV5-1
TGTGCCAGTACGGGGAGGGGGAAAGCTAATGAAAAACTGTTTTTT CASTGRGKANEKLFF TRBJ1-4 . . TRBV19
TGCGCCAGCAGCCAATACCCCTATGGCGGGTGGGATGAGCAGTTCTTC CASSQYPYGGWDEQFF TRBJ2-1 . . TRBV4-1
TGTGCCAGCAGTTGGCAACGCACAGATACGCAGTATTTT CASSWQRTDTQYF TRBJ2-3 . . TRBV6-5
TGTGCCATCAGCGCAGGGGTGGCAGGGGGCTCTGGGGCCAACGTCCTGACTTTC CAISAGVAGGSGANVLTF TRBJ2-6 TRBD1 . TRBV10-3
TGTGCCAGCAACGGAGGAGACACCTACGGTGATGGCTACACCTTC CASNGGDTYGDGYTF TRBJ1-2 . . TRBV2
TGTGCCAGCAGCCCGTCCGGGACAGGGGGTCAGCCCCAGCATTTT CASSPSGTGGQPQHF TRBJ1-5 TRBD1 . TRBV3-1/TRBV3-2
TGTGCCAGCAGTGACCGGCAGGGAAGGTCCAATGAGCAGTTCTTC CASSDRQGRSNEQFF TRBJ2-1 . . TRBV2
TGTGCCAGCAGCCCCGGCTCAGGAACTGAAGCTTTCTTT CASSPGSGTEAFF TRBJ1-1 . . TRBV6-6
TGCGCCAGCAGCCAAGAACAGGACTATAATTCACCCCTCCACTTT CASSQEQDYNSPLHF TRBJ1-6 . . TRBV4-1
TGCGCCAGCAGCTTGAATGCCAGGGGAGATTCACCCCTCCACTTT CASSLNARGDSPLHF TRBJ1-6 . . TRBV5-1
TGTGCCAGCAGCCCCCAGGGTAGCTCCTATAATTCACCCCTCCACTTT CASSPQGSSYNSPLHF TRBJ1-6 . . TRBV9
TGTGCCAGCAGTGAAGCTAGGACTCTCGGGCCGGAGACCCAGTACTTC CASSEARTLGPETQYF TRBJ2-5 . . TRBV2
TGCAGCGCTTCGTTAGGACTAGCGAATACCAAAAACATTCAGTACTTC CSASLGLANTKNIQYF TRBJ2-4 TRBD2 . TRBV29-1
TGTGCCAGCAGTGGGACTAGCGGATCTTTGGGTACGCAGTATTTT CASSGTSGSLGTQYF TRBJ2-3 TRBD2 . TRBV25-1
TGTGCCATCAGTGAGTCGGACAGGTCACGCTACGAGCAGTACTTC CAISESDRSRYEQYF TRBJ2-7 TRBD1 . TRBV10-3
TGTGCCAGCAGAGACAGGGTCAACACTGAAGCTTTCTTT CASRDRVNTEAFF TRBJ1-1 TRBD1 . TRBV27